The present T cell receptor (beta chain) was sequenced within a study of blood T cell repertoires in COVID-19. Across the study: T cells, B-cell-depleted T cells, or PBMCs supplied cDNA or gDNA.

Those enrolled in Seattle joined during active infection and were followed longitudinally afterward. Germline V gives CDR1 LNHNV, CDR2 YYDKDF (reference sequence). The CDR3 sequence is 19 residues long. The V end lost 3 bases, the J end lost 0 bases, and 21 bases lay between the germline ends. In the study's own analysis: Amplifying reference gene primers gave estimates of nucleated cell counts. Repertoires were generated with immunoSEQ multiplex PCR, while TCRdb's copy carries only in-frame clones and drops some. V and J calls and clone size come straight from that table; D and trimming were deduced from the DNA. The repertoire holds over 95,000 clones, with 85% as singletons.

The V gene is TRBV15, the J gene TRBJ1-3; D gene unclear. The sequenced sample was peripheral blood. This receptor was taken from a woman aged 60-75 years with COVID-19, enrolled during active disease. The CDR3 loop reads CATSSPSRRWMSSGNTIYF. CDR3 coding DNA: TGTGCCACCAGCAGCCCGAGCCGGCGGTGGATGAGCTCTGGAAACACCATATATTTT.